The sequence of this TCR beta chain was determined in a study of cytomegalovirus exposure and HLA in healthy donors. The PCR was carried out with 60 Vbeta primers and 13 Jbeta primers. Produced via immunoSEQ multiplex PCR; TCRdb's table is partial and in-frame only. The sample has tens of thousands of clones, around 60% seen once. V gave up 2 bases and J gave up 1 base; unmatched junction bases: 8. The CDR3 contains 18 residues. Looked up from germline, CDR1 is KGHSH and CDR2 is LQKENI. This clone was detected a few times. The sequence was collected from a man aged 55-75 years in good health and CMV-seropositive. V usage is TRBV18 and J usage is TRBJ2-6; the match to TRBD1 covers 7 bases. The sequenced material came from PBMCs. The CDR3 loop reads CASSPTGEFRSGANVLTF. The CDR3 region has the DNA TGTGCCAGCTCACCAACAGGGGAATTTAGGTCTGGGGCCAACGTCCTGACTTTC.